The sample holds many counts of the clone carrying this T cell receptor beta chain. What it binds is unknown. V was shortened by 4 bases and J by 2 bases, with 5 bases between the two germline ends. This CDR3 is 13 amino acids long. CDR1 is SGHAT, CDR2 FQNNGV, per germline. The sequenced template was cDNA made from the entire isolated RNA. Clones were read by immunoSEQ multiplex PCR, and TCRdb kept only the in-frame ones, dropping some. The data show some 200,000 clones, roughly 10% seen once. These data are taken from a study of beta chain features in type 1 diabetes. Whole-study results and caveats: Insertions at VDJ junctions were less frequent in type 1 diabetes patients. These patients also deleted more nucleotides at the same junctions.

Naive, central memory, regulatory and stem cell-like memory cells within the CD4+ compartment were sorted using CD45RO/CCR7/CD25/CD127/CD95/CD27. The specimen sequenced was central memory CD4+ T cells from blood. This sequence originates from a young man in good health. The V and J genes are TRBV11-2 and TRBJ2-2, with D uncertain. The CDR3 reads CASSSINTGELFF. The CDR3 nucleotides read TGTGCCAGCAGCTCGATTAACACCGGGGAGCTGTTTTTT.